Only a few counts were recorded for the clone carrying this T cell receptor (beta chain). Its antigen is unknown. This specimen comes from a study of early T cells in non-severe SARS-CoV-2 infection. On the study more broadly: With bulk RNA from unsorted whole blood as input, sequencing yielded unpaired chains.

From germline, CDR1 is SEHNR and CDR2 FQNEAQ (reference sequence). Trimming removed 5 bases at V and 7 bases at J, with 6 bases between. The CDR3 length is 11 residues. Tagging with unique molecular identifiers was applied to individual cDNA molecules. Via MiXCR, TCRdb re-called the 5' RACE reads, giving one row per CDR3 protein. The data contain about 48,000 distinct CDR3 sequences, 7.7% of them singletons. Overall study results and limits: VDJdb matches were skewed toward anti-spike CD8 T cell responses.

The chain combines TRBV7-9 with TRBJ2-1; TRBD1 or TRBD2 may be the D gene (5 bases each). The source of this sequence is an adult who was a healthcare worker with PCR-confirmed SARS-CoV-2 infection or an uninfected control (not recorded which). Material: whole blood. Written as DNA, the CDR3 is TGTGCCAGCAGCGGGGGAAATGAGCAGTTCTTC. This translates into CASSGGNEQFF.